This T cell receptor (beta chain) is from a study of post-analysis software for immune sequencing data. cDNA libraries of TCR beta carried unique molecular identifiers. TCRdb redid the calling of the PCR reads with MiXCR, one entry per CDR3 protein. The sample holds around 440,000 distinct CDR3 sequences, under 55% seen once. Only a few counts were recorded for this clonotype. The target antigen is unknown. Study outcomes and limitations: Compared with controls, patients had more of five TRBV segments, including TRBV5-6, TRBV5-1 and TRBV20-1.

Trimming left V 7 bases short and J 2 bases short, with 18 bases between. This CDR3 has 15 residues. Per germline, CDR1 MNHNY and CDR2 SVGAGI (reference sequence). The sequence derives from a girl between 5 and 17 years old with multiple sclerosis. This rearrangement joins TRBV6-6 to TRBJ2-7; D remains ambiguous. Sequenced input: blood. The CDR3 loop is CASTHVGDGPYEQYF. Here the CDR3 DNA reads TGTGCCAGCACCCATGTTGGCGATGGACCCTACGAGCAGTACTTC.